This passage covers 20 T cell receptor beta chains from one sample sequenced in a study of blood T cell repertoires in COVID-19. The repertoire was sequenced with immunoSEQ multiplex PCR; TCRdb's copy has only in-frame clones and lacks some. The sample contains hundreds of thousands of clones, approximately 82% of which appear only once. Sample: peripheral blood. All receptors derive from an elderly woman with active or convalescent COVID-19.

In this sample, this clone turned up a few times. This chain links TRBV28 with TRBJ1-3; D remains unclear. V lost 6 bases, J lost 6 bases, and 12 bases lay in between. Germline V CDR1 and CDR2: MDHEN, SYDVKM. The CDR3 is 13 residues long. The CDR3 loop reads CASREAWQNTIYF. CDR3 bases: TGTGCCAGCAGGGAGGCTTGGCAAAACACCATATATTTT.

This clone appeared a single time. The rearrangement links TRBV27 to TRBJ2-7, with TRBD2 matching over 9 bases. J was trimmed by 2 bases and V by 2 bases; bases with no gene match: 4. CDR1 is MNHEY and CDR2 is SMNVEV in the germline V gene (reference sequence). CDR3 length: 15 amino acids. The CDR3 region has the DNA TGTGCCAGCAGTTTAAAGGCGGGAGGGGCCTACGAGCAGTACTTC. It translates to CASSLKAGGAYEQYF.

The genes are TRBV5-1 and TRBJ2-1, with a tentative D call TRBD2 (7 bases). The CDR3 is made up of 16 amino acids. Trimming cost V 1 base and J 6 bases, with 17 bases left between them. From germline, CDR1 is SGHRS and CDR2 YFSETQ. CDR3 region: CASSLFPGGLGNEQFF. CDR3 DNA: TGCGCCAGCAGCTTGTTTCCGGGGGGCCTCGGCAATGAGCAGTTCTTC.

V is TRBV30 and J is TRBJ1-4; perhaps TRBD1 as D (6 bases). The germline CDR1 and CDR2 sequences are GTSNPN and SVGIG (reference sequence). The CDR3 sequence is 14 residues long. The V gene lost 3 bases and the J gene lost 8 bases, with 16 bases spanning the gap. The CDR3 DNA reads as TGTGCCTGGAGCCTTTTGGGGGCTAGAGAAAAACTGTTTTTT. Its translation is CAWSLLGAREKLFF.

V and J are TRBV28 and TRBJ2-1; a possible D gene is TRBD2 (5 bases). The CDR3 covers 13 residues. Germline loops: CDR1 MDHEN, CDR2 SYDVKM. V lost 2 bases and J 13 bases, leaving 15 bases between the germline ends. The CDR3 here is CASSLGAVEGQFF. The CDR3 DNA reads TGTGCCAGCAGTTTAGGCGCGGTAGAGGGACAGTTCTTC.

In the case of this clone: This CDR3 is also generated by other DNA sequences in the sample. This chain joins TRBV18 and TRBJ1-1, with a possible D match to TRBD1 (5 bases). The CDR3 extends over 16 amino acids. CDR1 KGHSH and CDR2 LQKENI come from the germline V gene. The V gene lost 0 bases and the J gene lost 1 base, with 12 bases spanning the gap. CDR3 region: CASSPPMGGGNTEAFF. The CDR3 bases are TGTGCCAGCTCACCACCGATGGGGGGTGGGAACACTGAAGCTTTCTTT.

The genes are TRBV11-1 and TRBJ1-1; no reliable D call. The V gene lost 4 bases and the J gene lost 5 bases, with 5 bases spanning the gap. Germline loops: CDR1 SGHAT, CDR2 FQDESV (reference sequence). CDR3 length: 11 residues. Here the CDR3 reads CASSWSTEAFF. The CDR3, as DNA: TGTGCCAGCAGCTGGAGTACTGAAGCTTTCTTT.

The CDR3 nucleotides read TGTGCCAGCAGTTCCGGACAGGTCCTGGTGCAGTTCTTC. Its protein product is CASSSGQVLVQFF. The chain couples TRBV28 to TRBJ2-1; 7 bases fit TRBD1. This CDR3 contains 13 residues. V lost 4 bases and J lost 12; bases outside the gene matches: 9. Germline CDR1 is MDHEN and CDR2 is SYDVKM.

This chain connects TRBV20-1 to TRBJ2-5; 7 positions match TRBD1. The length of the CDR3 is 11 residues. The V segment lost 4 bases and the J segment 12 bases; nucleotides outside the gene matches: 8. Germline CDR1 DFQATT, CDR2 SNEGSKA (reference sequence). CDR3 sequence reads: CSATLGQVEYF. CDR3 sequence (DNA): TGCAGTGCTACCCTAGGACAGGTCGAGTACTTC.

This rearrangement joins TRBV28 to TRBJ1-1, with D unclear. This CDR3 is built from 17 residues. Per germline, CDR1 MDHEN and CDR2 SYDVKM. Trimming removed 5 bases from V and 3 bases from J, with 22 bases in between. The CDR3 spells CASSPHLRELGYTEAFF. The CDR3 DNA reads TGTGCCAGCAGTCCACACCTGAGGGAACTCGGGTACACTGAAGCTTTCTTT.

The rearrangement uses TRBV3-1 (or the pseudogene TRBV3-2) and TRBJ1-6; a weak D match, TRBD1 (5 bases). Germline CDR1 reads LGHDT; CDR2 reads YNNKEL (reference sequence). CDR3 length: 15 amino acids. The V end was cut by 1 base, the J end by 8 bases, with 12 bases between. The CDR3 protein is CASSQGGTWDSPLHF. Here the CDR3 DNA reads TGTGCCAGCAGCCAAGGGGGCACATGGGATTCACCCCTCCACTTT.

This chain uses TRBV6-5 with TRBJ2-4; D perhaps matches TRBD1 (5 bases). Germline values: CDR1 MNHEY, CDR2 SVGAGI. This CDR3 spans 12 amino acids. Between the trimmed V and J ends, which lost 8 bases and 8 bases, there was a span of 13 bases. The DNA of the CDR3 is TGTGCCAGCCGACAGAAAGGGGACATTCAGTACTTC. It yields the protein CASRQKGDIQYF.

This chain connects TRBV7-2 to TRBJ1-2; a weak D match, TRBD1 (5 bases). V was trimmed by 5 bases and J by 5 bases, leaving 9 bases between them. Germline CDR1 SGHTA, CDR2 FQGNSA. The CDR3 consists of 12 residues. CDR3 residues: CASSRRGYGYTF. The CDR3 DNA follows: TGTGCCAGCAGCCGTAGGGGTTATGGCTACACCTTC.

Comments on this clone: The same CDR3 also results from other DNA sequences found in this sample. The gene calls are TRBV28 and TRBJ2-3; the match to TRBD2 covers 12 bases. Germline CDR1 is MDHEN and CDR2 is SYDVKM. V trimming: 4 bases; J trimming: 2 bases; junction bases outside the gene matches: 7. This CDR3 spans 17 amino acids. The CDR3 sequence is CASSSPGLAGHTDTQYF. The CDR3 DNA reads as TGTGCCAGCAGTTCCCCGGGACTAGCGGGTCACACAGATACGCAGTATTTT.

The chain links TRBV5-8 to TRBJ1-1; TRBD1 matches at 11 bases. Germline V gene lookup returns CDR1 SGHTS and CDR2 YDEGEE. The CDR3 spans 14 residues. J gave up 5 bases and V 3 bases, and 3 bases lay outside the gene matches. The CDR3 loop reads CASSWTGGKTEAFF. CDR3 in DNA: TGTGCCAGCAGCTGGACAGGGGGCAAGACTGAAGCTTTCTTT.

The V gene is TRBV19, the J gene TRBJ1-4; the D gene is possibly TRBD1 (5 bases). The CDR3 totals 14 residues. V lost 3 bases and J lost 7, with 12 bases in between. The germline V gene encodes CDR1 LNHDA and CDR2 SQIVND (reference sequence). In DNA, the CDR3 is TGTGCCAGTAGTATTCGGCAGGGTGGTGAAAAACTGTTTTTT. This encodes CASSIRQGGEKLFF.

This chain links TRBV24-1 with TRBJ1-5, with D possibly being TRBD1 (5 bases). Germline V CDR1 and CDR2: KGHDR, SFDVKD. Trimming cost V 4 bases and J 0 bases, with 6 bases left between them. The CDR3 has 14 amino acids. CDR3 loop: CATSEQGSNQPQHF. The CDR3 coding sequence is TGTGCCACCAGTGAGCAGGGTAGCAATCAGCCCCAGCATTTT.

V gene TRBV2 combines with J gene TRBJ2-7, with D possibly TRBD2 on 6 matching bases. Germline V CDR1 and CDR2: SNHLY, FYNNEI. The CDR3 runs 14 residues. Deletions cut 7 bases from V and 3 bases from J, with 16 bases between. The CDR3 bases are TGTGCCAGCACCGGCGGGACCCTGGGCTACGAGCAGTACTTC. This sequence encodes CASTGGTLGYEQYF.

J is TRBJ2-2 and V is TRBV5-1; 10 positions match TRBD2. This CDR3 comprises 16 residues. Germline lookup yields CDR1 SGHRS and CDR2 YFSETQ. Losses at the gene ends were 4 bases for V and 0 bases for J; bases not matched to a gene: 3. The chain's CDR3 is CASSVGLAANTGELFF. CDR3 DNA: TGCGCCAGCAGCGTAGGACTAGCGGCGAACACCGGGGAGCTGTTTTTT.

The CDR3 bases are TGTGCCATCAGTGACGACAGGGGAATCGGCTACACCTTC. Translating gives CAISDDRGIGYTF. The chain combines TRBV10-3 with TRBJ1-2; 8 bases align to TRBD1. Trimming cost V 3 bases and J 8 bases; bases outside gene matches: 5. The CDR3 covers 13 residues. Germline CDR1 is ENHRY and CDR2 is SYGVKD.